This TCR beta chain appears in the sequencing data of a study of blood T cell repertoires in COVID-19. About the research overall: Some COVID-19 samples were acute and others convalescent; all came from the United States, Italy and Spain. Sources were T cells, B-cell-depleted T cells, or PBMCs; the material itself was cDNA or gDNA.

Data came from immunoSEQ multiplex PCR; TCRdb stores just in-frame clones and leaves some out. Among some 83,000 clones, under 90% were seen once, and the ten largest hold 44%. The germline CDR1 and CDR2 sequences are LNHDA and SQIVND (reference sequence). Trimming took 5 bases from V and 4 from J, leaving 20 bases between them. This CDR3 spans 16 amino acids. The chain is built from TRBV19 and TRBJ2-5, with a tentative D call TRBD1 (6 bases). The sample was peripheral blood. The origin of this receptor is an elderly man with acute or convalescent COVID-19. The CDR3 bases are TGTGCCAGTAGTCCCCAACAGGGAAGGGGCTCAGAGACCCAGTACTTC. Encoded protein: CASSPQQGRGSETQYF.